This T cell receptor beta chain was documented in a study of blood T cell repertoires in COVID-19. The CDR3 spans 16 residues. The germline V gene encodes CDR1 SGHVS and CDR2 FNYEAQ. V lost 5 bases to trimming and J lost 5 bases, with 16 bases between them. Methods used by the authors: Amplification with reference gene primers provided the estimates of nucleated cell counts. TCRdb's table, derived via immunoSEQ multiplex PCR, lists solely in-frame clones and lacks some. Clone size and V and J calls were adopted from that table, with D and trimming inferred from the DNA. The data hold over 95,000 clones, with about four fifths observed a single time.

This chain uses TRBV7-6 with TRBJ1-6, with D maybe TRBD1 (5 bases). The sequencing sample was made of peripheral blood. The source is a human donor in a cohort sampled during active COVID-19. CDR3 in DNA: TGTGCCAGCAGCCACGGGACTCCTTGGGATAATTCACCCCTCCACTTT. Residues: CASSHGTPWDNSPLHF.